This TCR beta chain came from a study of immune characterization of retroperitoneal liposarcoma. TCRdb called the PCR reads again in MiXCR, with one record for every CDR3 protein. Among about 3,000 distinct CDR3 sequences listed, around 42% were seen once. Looked up from germline, CDR1 is MNHNS and CDR2 is SASEGT. The V segment lost 7 bases and the J segment 3 bases; nucleotides outside the gene matches: 4. The CDR3 runs to 13 residues. The gene calls are TRBV6-1 and TRBJ1-1; 8 bases are a match to TRBD1. The sample taken for sequencing was tumor tissue. The TCR comes from a male donor with retroperitoneal liposarcoma. CDR3 loop: CASTLQGDTEAFF. The CDR3 DNA reads as TGTGCCAGCACCCTACAGGGGGACACTGAAGCTTTCTTT.